Below are 8 T cell receptor beta chains sequenced from a single sample in a study of CD8+ T cells in alopecia areata. Extraction and reverse transcription of RNA yielded cDNA as the sequencing template. Measured with immunoSEQ multiplex PCR; TCRdb has only the in-frame clones, and not every one. The repertoire holds some 150,000 clones, roughly 58% seen once, with just over 35% in the top ten. The sample taken for sequencing was CD8+ T cells sorted from blood. These receptors were taken from a human donor in good health.

The chain is built from TRBV25-1 and TRBJ1-4; D possibly corresponds to TRBD1 (5 bases). Germline loops: CDR1 MGHDK, CDR2 SYGVNS. The CDR3 loop spans 14 amino acids. Trimming took off 3 bases at V and 10 bases at J, with 15 bases between the two ends. The CDR3, as DNA: TGTGCCAGCAGTGATCTGACAGCGGATGGAAAACTGTTTTTT. Translating it yields CASSDLTADGKLFF.

The chain uses TRBV27 and TRBJ2-3; D is unclear. The germline V gene has CDR1 MNHEY and CDR2 SMNVEV (reference sequence). V was trimmed by 5 bases and J by 0 bases, leaving 9 bases between them. The CDR3 length is 14 residues. DNA for the CDR3: TGTGCCAGCAGTCCCGTACCTAGCACAGATACGCAGTATTTT. As protein: CASSPVPSTDTQYF.

The chain employs TRBV5-4 and TRBJ1-2, with TRBD1 matching over 8 bases. The CDR3 is 15 residues long. With V trimmed by 0 bases and J by 4 bases, 5 bases remained unmatched. Germline loops: CDR1 SGHNT, CDR2 YYREEE (reference sequence). The chain's CDR3 is CASSLAWDRIYGYTF. The CDR3 bases are TGTGCCAGCAGCTTGGCCTGGGACAGGATCTATGGCTACACCTTC.

This chain joins TRBV10-3 and TRBJ1-5; D unresolved. Deletions cut 2 bases from V and 7 bases from J, with 12 bases between. Germline lookup yields CDR1 ENHRY and CDR2 SYGVKD. The CDR3 length is 14 residues. The CDR3, as DNA: TGTGCCATCAGTGAGGTGGTGGCTAACCAGCCCCAGCATTTT. Its translation is CAISEVVANQPQHF.

The chain carries TRBV15 and TRBJ2-5; unclear D gene. The CDR3 has 12 amino acids. Looked up from germline, CDR1 is LNHNV and CDR2 is YYDKDF (reference sequence). V was clipped by 5 bases and J by 2 bases, with 6 bases between them. The CDR3 bases are TGTGCCACCAGCCTTAGGCAAGAGACCCAGTACTTC. It translates to CATSLRQETQYF.

The V gene is TRBV7-9, the J gene TRBJ2-5, with 9 bases matching TRBD2. The CDR3 contains 16 residues. Germline values: CDR1 SEHNR, CDR2 FQNEAQ (reference sequence). With V trimmed by 5 bases and J by 2 bases, 9 bases remained unmatched. The CDR3 DNA sequence: TGTGCCAGCAGCCTCAGTTCTAGCGGGAATCAAGAGACCCAGTACTTC. Translation gives CASSLSSSGNQETQYF.

The rearrangement uses TRBV4-2 and TRBJ2-3; D might be TRBD2 (6 bases). The V end lost 4 bases, the J end lost 2 bases, and 13 bases lay between the germline ends. Looked up from germline, CDR1 is LGHNA and CDR2 is YNFKEQ. The CDR3 runs 15 residues. CDR3 DNA sequence: TGTGCCAGCAGCCTAAAGCCGGACTACACAGATACGCAGTATTTT. Residues: CASSLKPDYTDTQYF.

This chain joins TRBV5-6 and TRBJ2-1; unclear D gene. The germline V gene encodes CDR1 SGHDT and CDR2 YYEEEE. V was trimmed by 6 bases and J by 9 bases, leaving 13 bases between them. This CDR3 has 12 amino acids. The CDR3 DNA follows: TGTGCCAGCACCTCGGCGTGGAGTGAGCAGTTCTTC. Its translation: CASTSAWSEQFF.